What follows are 2 T cell receptor beta chains derived from one specimen sequenced in a study of blood T cell repertoires in COVID-19. Profiling relied on immunoSEQ multiplex PCR, and the TCRdb table lists in-frame clones only, not all of them. In the table there are about 59,000 clones, roughly 80% of which are singletons. The source material was peripheral blood. The receptors come from a human donor in a cohort sampled during active COVID-19.

This chain connects TRBV7-2 to TRBJ2-1, with D perhaps matching TRBD2 (6 bases). V lost 1 base, J lost 6 bases, and 13 bases lay in between. Per the germline V gene, CDR1 is SGHTA and CDR2 is FQGNSA. The CDR3 spans 15 residues. CDR3 bases: TGTGCCAGCAGCTTAGGGGCGGGATCCCCCAATGAGCAGTTCTTC. It translates to CASSLGAGSPNEQFF.

The V call is TRBV7-8, the J call TRBJ2-7; possibly TRBD2 for D (5 bases). V was shortened by 1 base and J by 2 bases, with 9 bases between the two germline ends. Germline-derived CDR1 and CDR2 are SGHVS and FQNEAQ. The CDR3 contains 14 residues. Here the CDR3 DNA reads TGTGCCAGCAGCTTAGACGGGGAAACCTACGAGCAGTACTTC. Amino acids: CASSLDGETYEQYF.